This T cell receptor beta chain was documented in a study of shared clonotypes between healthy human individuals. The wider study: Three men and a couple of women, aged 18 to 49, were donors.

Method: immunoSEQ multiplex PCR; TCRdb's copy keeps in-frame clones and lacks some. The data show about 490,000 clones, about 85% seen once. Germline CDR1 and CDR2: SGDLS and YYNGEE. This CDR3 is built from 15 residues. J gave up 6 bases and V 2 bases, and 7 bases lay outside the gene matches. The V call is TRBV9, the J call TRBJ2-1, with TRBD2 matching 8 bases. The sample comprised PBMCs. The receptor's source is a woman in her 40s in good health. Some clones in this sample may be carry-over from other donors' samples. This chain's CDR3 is CASSVGSGIINEQFF. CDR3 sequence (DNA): TGTGCCAGCAGCGTTGGTAGCGGGATTATCAATGAGCAGTTCTTC. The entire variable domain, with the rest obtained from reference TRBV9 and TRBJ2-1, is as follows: DSGVTQTPKHLITATGQRVTLRCSPRSGDLSVYWYQQSLDQGLQFLIQYYNGEERAKGNILERFSAQQFPDLHSELNLSSLELGDSALYFCASSVGSGIINEQFFGPGTRLTVL.